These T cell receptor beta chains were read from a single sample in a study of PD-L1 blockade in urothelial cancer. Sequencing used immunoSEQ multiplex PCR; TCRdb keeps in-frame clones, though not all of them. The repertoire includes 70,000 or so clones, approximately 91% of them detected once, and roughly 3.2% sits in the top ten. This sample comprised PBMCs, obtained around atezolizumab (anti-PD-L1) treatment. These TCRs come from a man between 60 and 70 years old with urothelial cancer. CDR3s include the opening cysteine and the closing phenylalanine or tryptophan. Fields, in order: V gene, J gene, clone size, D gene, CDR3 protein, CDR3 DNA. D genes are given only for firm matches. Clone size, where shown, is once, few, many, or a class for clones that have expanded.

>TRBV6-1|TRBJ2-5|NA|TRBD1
CASSATGGGVETQYF
TGTGCCAGCAGTGCGACAGGGGGGGGCGTGGAGACCCAGTACTTC
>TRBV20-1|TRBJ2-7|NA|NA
CSARDLYEQYF
TGCAGTGCTAGAGACCTCTACGAGCAGTACTTC
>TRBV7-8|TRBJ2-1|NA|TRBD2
CASRTGTSGGAGSEQFF
TGTGCCAGCAGGACCGGGACTAGCGGGGGGGCGGGTAGTGAGCAGTTCTTC
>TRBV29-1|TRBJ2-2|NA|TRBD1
CSARAGTGPTAGELFF
TGCAGCGCTCGGGCGGGGACAGGACCGACGGCCGGGGAGCTGTTTTTT
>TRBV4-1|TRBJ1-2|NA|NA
CASSQPGTSYGYTF
TGCGCCAGCAGCCAACCCGGGACAAGCTATGGCTACACCTTC
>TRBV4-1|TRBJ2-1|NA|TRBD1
CASSQEGTGGRVEQFF
TGCGCCAGCAGCCAAGAAGGGACAGGGGGTCGGGTTGAGCAGTTCTTC
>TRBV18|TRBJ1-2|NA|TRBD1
CASSTEGAIDYGYTF
TGTGCCAGCTCAACCGAGGGGGCGATCGACTATGGCTACACCTTC
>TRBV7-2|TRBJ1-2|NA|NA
CASRGRGNYGYTF
TGTGCCAGCAGGGGAAGGGGTAACTATGGCTACACCTTC
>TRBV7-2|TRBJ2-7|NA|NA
CASSSGTLPYEQYF
TGTGCCAGCAGCTCCGGGACACTCCCCTACGAGCAGTACTTC
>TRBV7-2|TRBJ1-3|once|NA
CASSLMYGVGNTIYF
TGTGCCAGCAGCTTAATGTACGGGGTGGGAAACACCATATATTTT
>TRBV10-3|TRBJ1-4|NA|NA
CAISESGLPNEKLFF
TGTGCCATCAGTGAGTCAGGACTCCCAAATGAAAAACTGTTTTTT
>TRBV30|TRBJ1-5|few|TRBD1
CAWSERTGLQPQHF
TGTGCCTGGAGTGAACGGACAGGGCTGCAGCCCCAGCATTTT
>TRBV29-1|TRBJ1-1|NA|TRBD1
CSGRTGGPAAVVAFF
TGCAGCGGGAGGACAGGAGGACCCGCGGCTGTCGTGGCTTTCTTT
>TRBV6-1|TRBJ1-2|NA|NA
CASSNLGYGYTF
TGTGCCAGCAGTAACCTCGGTTATGGCTACACCTTC
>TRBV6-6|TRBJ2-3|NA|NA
CASSRLTDTQYF
TGTGCCAGCAGCCGACTGACAGATACGCAGTATTTT
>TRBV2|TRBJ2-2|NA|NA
CASILRETGELFF
TGTGCCAGCATCTTGAGGGAGACCGGGGAGCTGTTTTTT